The source of this T cell receptor (beta chain) is a study of T cell responses to AZD1222 COVID-19 vaccine. Study findings and constraints: It should be noted that donors were predominantly white British and more often female, and clonal diversity was possibly underestimated.

V lost 0 bases and J lost 0, with 7 bases in between. This CDR3 has 14 residues. The germline V gene encodes CDR1 SGDLS and CDR2 YYNGEE. Libraries were prepared by immunoSEQ multiplex PCR; TCRdb keeps only in-frame clonotypes and omits some of them. Of more than 85,000 clones listed, around 90% are singletons. In the case of this clone: Its antigen remains unidentified.

V is TRBV9 and J is TRBJ2-7; tentatively, D is TRBD1 or TRBD2 (5 bases each). The origin of this receptor is an adult in good health. The source was peripheral blood, collected on day 0 of AZD1222 vaccination. CDR3 loop: CASSVGGVSYEQYF. The CDR3 bases are TGTGCCAGCAGCGTAGGAGGGGTCTCCTACGAGCAGTACTTC.